Listed below are T cell receptor beta chains from one sample, sequenced in a study of cytomegalovirus exposure and HLA in healthy donors. The assay was immunoSEQ multiplex PCR, and TCRdb's table has in-frame clones only and misses some. The data show 85,000 to 90,000 clones, about three quarters seen once. Material for sequencing was PBMCs. These receptors all come from a young man in good health and CMV-seropositive. Both conserved end residues are part of each CDR3. The D gene is left open where the match is weak. Clone sizes are given selectively: once, few, many, or a class where the clone is expanded.

>few|TRBJ2-2|TRBV29-1|15|TRBD1
CSVRKDRGETGELFF
TGCAGCGTTAGGAAGGACAGGGGTGAAACCGGGGAGCTGTTTTTT
>few|TRBJ1-3|TRBV6-1|16|.
CASRVRGTHSGNTIYF
TGTGCCAGCCGTGTTAGGGGCACCCACTCTGGAAACACCATATATTTT
>.|TRBJ1-1|TRBV12-5|11|.
CASGRGQEAFF
TGTGCTAGTGGCCGGGGACAAGAAGCTTTCTTT
>few|TRBJ2-5|TRBV18|16|TRBD1
CASSLLGQGGKETQYF
TGTGCCAGCTCCCTGTTGGGACAGGGAGGGAAAGAGACCCAGTACTTC
>few|TRBJ2-3|TRBV5-4|11|.
CASSLTDTQYF
TGTGCCAGCAGCCTCACAGATACGCAGTATTTT
>.|TRBJ2-3|TRBV28|16|TRBD2
CASNTWTSENTDTQYF
TGTGCCAGCAATACTTGGACTAGCGAAAACACAGATACGCAGTATTTT
>.|TRBJ2-2|TRBV4-3|14|.
CASSQDEGLGELFF
TGCGCCAGCAGCCAAGATGAGGGACTCGGGGAGCTGTTTTTT
>.|TRBJ1-6|TRBV7-9|16|.
CSSSAAGNPMASPLHF
TGTTCCAGCAGCGCAGCCGGGAATCCGATGGCCTCACCCCTCCACTTT
>once|TRBJ1-6|TRBV9|16|TRBD1
CASSPGQGPYNSPLHF
TGTGCCAGTTCGCCGGGACAGGGACCCTATAATTCACCCCTCCACTTT
>once|TRBJ1-6|TRBV10-3|15|.
CATLTGLGDNSPLHF
TGTGCCACTCTCACAGGGTTGGGCGATAATTCACCCCTCCACTTT
>.|TRBJ1-2|TRBV4-2|14|TRBD1
CASSLNDRVYDYTF
TGTGCCAGCAGCTTAAACGACAGGGTCTATGACTACACCTTC
>.|TRBJ2-7|TRBV11-1|16|TRBD2
CASSWSGGGGTYEQYF
TGTGCCAGCAGCTGGAGTGGTGGCGGGGGAACCTACGAGCAGTACTTC
>.|TRBJ2-5|TRBV5-6|15|.
CASSLGVAGQETQYF
TGTGCCAGCAGCTTGGGAGTGGCAGGCCAAGAGACCCAGTACTTC
>.|TRBJ2-3|TRBV5-4|15|TRBD1
CASSSYRGSADTQYF
TGTGCCAGCAGCTCCTACAGGGGGAGTGCAGATACGCAGTATTTT
>once|TRBJ1-2|TRBV18|17|.
CASSPRARSTEDYGYTF
TGTGCCAGCTCACCACGTGCACGGTCAACAGAAGACTATGGCTACACCTTC
>.|TRBJ1-3|TRBV6-1|19|.
CASSESYTSRWSSGNTIYF
TGTGCCAGCAGTGAATCCTATACTTCACGTTGGAGCTCTGGAAACACCATATATTTT
>once|TRBJ2-3|TRBV2|16|.
CASGGGGGRFTDTQYF
TGTGCCAGCGGAGGGGGGGGCGGACGGTTCACAGATACGCAGTATTTT
>.|TRBJ2-7|TRBV9|15|TRBD1
CASSVAGTGDYEQYF
TGTGCCAGCAGCGTAGCTGGGACAGGGGACTACGAGCAGTACTTC
>.|TRBJ1-3|TRBV6-1|14|TRBD1
CASRTGWPGNTIYF
TGTGCCAGCAGGACAGGGTGGCCTGGAAACACCATATATTTT
>.|TRBJ2-2|TRBV19|13|TRBD2
CAIEGLNTGELFF
TGTGCCATCGAGGGACTAAACACCGGGGAGCTGTTTTTT
>.|TRBJ1-5|TRBV18|14|.
CASSPRADNQPQHF
TGTGCCAGCTCACCCCGTGCGGATAATCAGCCCCAGCATTTT
>.|TRBJ1-2|TRBV25-1|12|TRBD1
CASRQGHYGYTF
TGTGCCAGTCGACAGGGCCACTATGGCTACACCTTC
>.|TRBJ2-7|TRBV5-1|16|.
CASSLAGQLSSYEQYF
TGCGCCAGCAGCTTGGCTGGACAGCTCTCTTCCTACGAGCAGTACTTC
>few|TRBJ2-1|TRBV18|17|.
CASSPPINSISYNEQFF
TGTGCCAGCTCACCACCTATAAACTCGATCTCCTACAATGAGCAGTTCTTC
>.|TRBJ1-1|TRBV9|15|.
CASSVGGAANRGAFF
TGTGCCAGCAGCGTGGGGGGGGCGGCCAACCGAGGAGCTTTCTTT
>.|TRBJ2-7|TRBV4-2|15|TRBD1
CASSQVGQLQYEQYF
TGTGCCAGCAGCCAAGTGGGACAGTTGCAGTACGAGCAGTACTTC
>few|TRBJ1-6|TRBV5-1|13|.
CASSLGQNSPLHF
TGCGCCAGCAGCTTGGGACAGAATTCACCCCTCCACTTT
>.|TRBJ1-1|TRBV18|13|.
CASSPYEFTEAFF
TGTGCCAGCTCACCCTACGAGTTCACTGAAGCTTTCTTT
>many|TRBJ1-4|TRBV15|19|TRBD1
CATSRLGQGTVRSNEKLFF
TGTGCCACCAGCAGATTAGGACAGGGGACTGTGCGCTCTAATGAAAAACTGTTTTTT
>.|TRBJ2-1|TRBV5-4|15|TRBD2
CASSFVAGGDNEQFF
TGTGCCAGCAGCTTCGTAGCGGGGGGGGACAATGAGCAGTTCTTC
>.|TRBJ2-7|TRBV7-2|16|TRBD2
CASSPRHSGVGYEQYF
TGTGCCAGCAGCCCTAGGCATAGCGGGGTAGGATACGAGCAGTACTTC
>once|TRBJ2-5|TRBV2|20|TRBD2
CASSEDPTSGGAVPRETQYF
TGTGCCAGCAGTGAAGACCCGACTAGCGGGGGGGCAGTTCCCCGAGAGACCCAGTACTTC
>.|TRBJ1-2|TRBV30|13|.
CAWFRAGRVGYTF
TGTGCCTGGTTTCGGGCCGGGAGAGTGGGCTACACCTTC
>.|TRBJ1-5|TRBV15|16|TRBD1
CATSRRTGGGNQPQHF
TGTGCCACCAGCAGGAGGACAGGGGGCGGCAATCAGCCCCAGCATTTT
>.|TRBJ2-3|TRBV27|14|TRBD1
CASRTGVFTDTQYF
TGTGCCAGTAGGACAGGGGTTTTTACAGATACGCAGTATTTT
>.|TRBJ1-2|TRBV28|14|.
CASSRTGSNYGYTF
TGTGCCAGCAGTCGGACTGGTAGTAACTATGGTTACACCTTC
>once|TRBJ2-7|TRBV11-1|18|.
CASSTVGLSFGQSYEQYF
TGTGCCAGCAGCACCGTGGGGCTAAGTTTCGGACAGTCCTACGAGCAGTACTTC
>.|TRBJ2-2|TRBV4-1|14|.
CASSQVGTSGELFF
TGCGCCAGCAGCCAAGTTGGGACATCCGGGGAGCTGTTTTTT
>.|TRBJ1-6|TRBV18|13|TRBD1
CASSERQGTPLHF
TGTGCCAGCTCAGAAAGACAGGGAACACCCCTCCACTTT
>.|TRBJ1-4|TRBV5-4|14|TRBD1
CASSPGQTNEKLFF
TGTGCCAGCAGCCCGGGACAGACAAATGAAAAACTGTTTTTT
>.|TRBJ2-3|TRBV7-7|15|TRBD2
CASSLGRGVKDTQYF
TGTGCCAGCAGCTTAGGTCGGGGGGTGAAAGATACGCAGTATTTT
>.|TRBJ1-2|TRBV11-2|17|.
CASSLKGQVAYSYGYTF
TGTGCCAGCAGCTTAAAGGGGCAAGTCGCTTATTCATATGGCTACACCTTC
>.|TRBJ1-2|TRBV29-1|10|.
CSAGGDGYTF
TGCAGCGCCGGGGGGGACGGCTACACCTTC
>.|TRBJ1-6|TRBV30|14|.
CAWKSGLHNSPLHF
TGTGCCTGGAAATCAGGGCTACATAATTCACCCCTCCACTTT
>.|TRBJ1-5|TRBV7-9|15|.
CASSPSGGAVQPQHF
TGTGCCAGCAGCCCCTCGGGGGGGGCGGTTCAGCCCCAGCATTTT
>.|TRBJ2-2|TRBV2|13|.
CASSYNRAGELFF
TGTGCCAGCAGTTATAACAGGGCCGGGGAGCTGTTTTTT
>once|TRBJ1-2|TRBV4-1|16|.
CASSQDRTASNYGYTF
TGCGCCAGCAGCCAAGACCGGACAGCATCTAACTATGGCTACACCTTC
>.|TRBJ2-1|TRBV20-1|11|TRBD2
CSAGEGYEQFF
TGCAGTGCTGGGGAGGGGTATGAGCAGTTCTTC
>.|TRBJ2-3|TRBV6-1|14|.
CASSVLQGTDTQYF
TGTGCCAGCAGTGTTTTGCAGGGGACAGATACGCAGTATTTT